These 20 T cell receptor beta chains originate from one sample sequenced in a study of T cells in Graves' hyperthyroidism and ophthalmopathy. What was amplified from RNA transcripts were TCR beta CDR3 regions. TCR CDR3 regions were first amplified by RT-PCR with HTBI primers. TCRdb processed the multiplex PCR reads anew with MiXCR; each CDR3 protein has one entry. Of hundreds of thousands of distinct CDR3 sequences listed, 15% to 18% were seen once; the top ten hold 13% to 15%. Source material: blood. The receptors stem from a woman aged 18-29 years with Graves' hyperthyroidism.

The chain is built from TRBV28 and TRBJ2-3; D call uncertain. This CDR3 has 14 amino acids. V lost 2 bases and J 2 bases, leaving 8 bases between the germline ends. Germline lookup yields CDR1 MDHEN and CDR2 SYDVKM. CDR3 amino acids: CASSLLGYTDTQYF. The CDR3 region has the DNA TGTGCCAGCAGTTTACTGGGTTACACAGATACGCAGTATTTT.

This clonotype was observed many times. V gene TRBV7-6 combines with J gene TRBJ1-4; D remains unclear. Germline V lookup: CDR1 SGHVS, CDR2 FNYEAQ. The CDR3 spans 14 residues. With 3 bases removed from V and 5 bases from J, the gap between germline ends came to 10 bases. CDR3 sequence: CASSFAGSNEKLFF. The CDR3 nucleotides read TGTGCCAGCAGCTTCGCAGGATCGAATGAAAAACTGTTTTTT.

This clonotype has at least ten counts. The chain combines TRBV9 with TRBJ1-1, with D perhaps TRBD1 (6 bases). The germline V and J ends were trimmed by 0 bases and 4 bases, with 13 bases remaining between them. CDR3 size: 15 residues. Germline CDR1 is SGDLS and CDR2 is YYNGEE. CDR3: CASSVVVGGPTEAFF. The CDR3 bases are TGTGCCAGCAGCGTAGTGGTCGGGGGGCCCACTGAAGCTTTCTTT.

CDR3 region: CASRGGGESSGELFF. The CDR3 region has the DNA TGTGCCAGCAGAGGGGGAGGCGAGAGCTCCGGGGAGCTGTTTTTT. The chain employs TRBV28 and TRBJ2-2, with D perhaps being TRBD1 or TRBD2 (6 bases each). Germline V gives CDR1 MDHEN, CDR2 SYDVKM. The CDR3 is 15 residues long. V lost 6 bases to trimming and J lost 6 bases, with 17 bases between them.

This clonotype was recorded a few times. The rearrangement joins TRBV3-1 to TRBJ1-2; maybe TRBD1 (5 bases). Germline V CDR1 and CDR2: LGHDT, YNNKEL (reference sequence). V lost 4 bases and J lost 8, with 14 bases in between. The CDR3 covers 13 residues. The CDR3 nucleotides read TGTGCCAGCAGCCGAGGGACGGGAGAGGGCTACACCTTC. It is translated as CASSRGTGEGYTF.

This clonotype was recorded at least ten times. CDR3 nucleotides: TGCAGCGTTGAGCGGGACACCCACGAGCAGTACTTC. Translation gives CSVERDTHEQYF. The genes are TRBV29-1 and TRBJ2-7; the D call may be TRBD1 or TRBD2 (6 bases each). The CDR3 has 12 residues. V was pared by 3 bases and J by 5 bases, with 11 bases between. CDR1 is SQVTM, CDR2 ANQGSEA, per germline.

This chain joins TRBV20-1 and TRBJ2-7; no clear D. Trimming cost V 0 bases and J 3 bases, with 18 bases left between them. Germline V lookup: CDR1 DFQATT, CDR2 SNEGSKA (reference sequence). CDR3 size: 16 residues. The CDR3 nucleotides read TGCAGTGCTAGAGATCCGACGGGCGCGATCCTCTACGAGCAGTACTTC. This encodes CSARDPTGAILYEQYF.

V gene TRBV11-3 combines with J gene TRBJ2-1; TRBD1 matches at 11 bases. The CDR3 runs to 16 residues. Germline loops: CDR1 SGHNT, CDR2 YENEEA. The V segment lost 1 base and the J segment 8 bases; nucleotides outside the gene matches: 7. The CDR3 protein is CASSLGWTGGFDEQFF. The CDR3, as DNA: TGTGCCAGCAGCTTAGGATGGACAGGGGGCTTCGATGAGCAGTTCTTC.

This clonotype was observed at least ten times. V usage is TRBV7-2 and J usage is TRBJ2-7; possible D gene TRBD2, 6 bases. V lost 0 bases, J lost 6 bases, and 18 bases lay in between. The CDR3 runs to 16 residues. The germline gives CDR1 SGHTA, CDR2 FQGNSA. Here the CDR3 DNA reads TGTGCCAGCAGCTTAGCGCGGACACCAGCGGGTCTCGAGCAGTACTTC. This encodes CASSLARTPAGLEQYF.

This clonotype was seen only a few times. The J gene is TRBJ1-5, the V gene TRBV15; 7 nucleotides align to TRBD1. Germline V gene lookup returns CDR1 LNHNV and CDR2 YYDKDF (reference sequence). V shed 6 bases, J shed 2 bases, and the junction held 7 bases outside the gene matches. The CDR3 has 15 residues. DNA for the CDR3: TGTGCCACCAGGCGAACAGGGGTGGGCAATCAGCCCCAGCATTTT. Translating gives CATRRTGVGNQPQHF.

This clonotype was detected a few times. This chain uses TRBV7-3 with TRBJ2-5, with D possibly TRBD2 on 6 matching bases. The CDR3 spans 15 residues. The germline V gene has CDR1 SGHTA and CDR2 FQGTGA. Trimming removed 5 bases from V and 1 base from J, with 14 bases in between. CDR3 coding DNA: TGTGCCAGCAGCCCCGTGGCGGGGACCCAAGAGACCCAGTACTTC. It translates to CASSPVAGTQETQYF. Combining the CDR3 with reference TRBV7-3 and TRBJ2-5 gives the whole variable domain GAGVSQTPSNKVTEKGKYVELRCDPISGHTALYWYRQSLGQGPEFLIYFQGTGAADDSGLPNDRFFAVRPEGSVSTLKIQRTERGDSAVYLCASSPVAGTQETQYFGPGTRLLVL.

This clonotype was seen many times. The chain uses TRBV10-3 and TRBJ2-7; 14 nucleotides align to TRBD2. V gave up 4 bases and J gave up 3 bases; unmatched junction bases: 2. From germline, CDR1 is ENHRY and CDR2 SYGVKD. The CDR3 loop spans 15 amino acids. The CDR3 DNA reads as TGTGCCATCAGTGGACTAGCGGGAGGGCGCTACGAGCAGTACTTC. Translating gives CAISGLAGGRYEQYF.

This clonotype was observed a few times. This chain connects TRBV6-2 or TRBV6-3 to TRBJ2-7; weak D call: TRBD1 (5 bases). Trimming pared 2 bases from V and 4 bases from J, leaving 15 bases between. Looked up from germline, CDR1 is MNHEY and CDR2 is SVGEGT. This CDR3 contains 15 residues. The CDR3 here is CASSYIWQGRYEQYF. DNA of the CDR3: TGTGCCAGCAGTTACATTTGGCAGGGAAGGTACGAGCAGTACTTC.

The rearrangement uses TRBV3-1 and TRBJ2-7; 9 positions match TRBD2. The trim removed 1 base at V and 2 bases at J, leaving 6 bases unmatched. The CDR3 is made up of 16 amino acids. CDR1 and CDR2 from the germline V gene are LGHDT and YNNKEL (reference sequence). The CDR3 sequence is CASSQVAGGDTYEQYF. CDR3 DNA sequence: TGTGCCAGCAGCCAAGTGGCGGGAGGGGATACCTACGAGCAGTACTTC.

This clonotype came up many times. The genes are TRBV3-1 and TRBJ2-7; possible D gene TRBD2, 6 bases. V lost 4 bases to trimming and J lost 7 bases, with 17 bases between them. The CDR3 runs to 14 residues. Germline loops: CDR1 LGHDT, CDR2 YNNKEL (reference sequence). The CDR3 nucleotides are TGTGCCAGCAGCCCGGCCGGGGGTTCGGGGGAGCAGTACTTC. Translated, it gives CASSPAGGSGEQYF.

This clonotype is labeled medium-sized (0.01 to 0.1%). This chain uses TRBV28 with TRBJ1-2; the D gene is possibly TRBD1 (5 bases). Between the trimmed V and J ends, which lost 11 bases and 0 bases, there was a span of 22 bases. Germline V gene sequence: CDR1 MDHEN, CDR2 SYDVKM. This CDR3 region has 16 residues. CDR3 nucleotide sequence: TGTGCCTCCCGGCCCCTCACAGGCCCAGCTAACTATGGCTACACCTTC. As protein: CASRPLTGPANYGYTF.

This clonotype was seen repeatedly, ten times or more. The V call is TRBV7-2, the J call TRBJ1-1; TRBD1 matches 9 bases. The V segment lost 6 bases and the J segment 5 bases; nucleotides outside the gene matches: 7. The CDR3 contains 14 residues. Per the germline V gene, CDR1 is SGHTA and CDR2 is FQGNSA. Here the CDR3 reads CASRAGQGGTEAFF. The CDR3 bases are TGTGCCAGCAGGGCGGGACAGGGTGGTACTGAAGCTTTCTTT.

To note about this clonotype: A much larger clone differs from this one at a single base, so this may be a read error. The chain links TRBV6-1 to TRBJ2-7; TRBD2 might be the D (5 bases). Trimming left V 6 bases short and J 3 bases short, with 15 bases between. The CDR3 contains 14 residues. Germline V lookup: CDR1 MNHNS, CDR2 SASEGT. CDR3 in amino acids: CASRPGNLLYEQYF. The CDR3 DNA reads TGTGCCAGCAGACCGGGAAACCTACTCTACGAGCAGTACTTC.

The chain carries TRBV2 and TRBJ1-1; D is possibly TRBD1 (5 bases). There are 14 residues in the CDR3. Germline values: CDR1 SNHLY, CDR2 FYNNEI. With 8 bases removed from V and 1 base from J, the gap between germline ends came to 14 bases. CDR3 coding DNA: TGTGCCAGCCAGGACGCAGGGCAGAACACTGAAGCTTTCTTT. Translated: CASQDAGQNTEAFF.

V gene TRBV7-9 combines with J gene TRBJ2-3, with 15 bases lining up with TRBD2. This CDR3 comprises 19 residues. Germline lookup yields CDR1 SEHNR and CDR2 FQNEAQ (reference sequence). The V segment lost 2 bases and the J segment 1 base; nucleotides outside the gene matches: 7. The DNA for the CDR3 is TGTGCCAGCAGCTTACTCACCGGGACTAGCGGGGGGCGCACAGATACGCAGTATTTT. Protein: CASSLLTGTSGGRTDTQYF. The complete variable domain, with remaining parts taken from reference TRBV7-9 and TRBJ2-3, reads DTGVSQNPRHKITKRGQNVTFRCDPISEHNRLYWYRQTLGQGPEFLTYFQNEAQLEKSRLLSDRFSAERPKGSFSTLEIQRTEQGDSAMYLCASSLLTGTSGGRTDTQYFGPGTRLTVL.